This T cell receptor (beta chain) came from a study of spatial heterogeneity in lung cancer. Study details: Researchers sequenced follow-up PBMC samples if they had them, and these came a median of about two years after resection.

TCRdb fed the 5' RACE reads into MiXCR, producing one record per CDR3 protein. The table shows 3,000 or so distinct CDR3 sequences, with around 20% occurring only once. Time point described: blood at routine non-recurrence follow-up after resection. Per germline, CDR1 SGHRS and CDR2 YFSETQ. V lost 3 bases to trimming and J lost 6 bases; unmatched junction nucleotides: 7. This CDR3 is 14 amino acids long. This sequence was found in a male donor with early-stage non-small cell lung cancer. This chain links TRBV5-1 with TRBJ2-7, with 9 nucleotides matching TRBD1. Here the sequenced sample was PBMCs, taken at follow-up. The CDR3: CASSSGQGPSEQYF. The CDR3 coding sequence is TGCGCCAGCAGCTCGGGACAGGGACCGTCCGAGCAGTACTTC.